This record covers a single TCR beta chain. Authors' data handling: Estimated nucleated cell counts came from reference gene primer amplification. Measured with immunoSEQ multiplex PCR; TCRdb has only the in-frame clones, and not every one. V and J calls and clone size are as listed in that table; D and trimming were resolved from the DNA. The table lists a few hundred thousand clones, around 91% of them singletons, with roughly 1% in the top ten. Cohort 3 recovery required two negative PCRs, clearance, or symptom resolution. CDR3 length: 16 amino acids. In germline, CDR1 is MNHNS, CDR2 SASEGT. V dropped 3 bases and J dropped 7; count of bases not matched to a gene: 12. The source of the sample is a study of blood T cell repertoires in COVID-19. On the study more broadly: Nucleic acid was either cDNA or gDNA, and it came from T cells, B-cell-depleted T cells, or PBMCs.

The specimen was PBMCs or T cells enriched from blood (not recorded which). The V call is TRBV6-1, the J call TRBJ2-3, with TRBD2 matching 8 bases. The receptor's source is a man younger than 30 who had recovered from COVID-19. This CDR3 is CASSDLTSGSYNTQYF. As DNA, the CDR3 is TGTGCCAGCAGTGACCTCACTAGCGGATCATATAATACGCAGTATTTT.